The count of the clone carrying this TCR beta chain is one. This record comes from a study of control samples from healthy donors and cancer patients. Assay used: immunoSEQ multiplex PCR; TCRdb lists only in-frame clones, some missing. Here the sample spans 150,000 to 200,000 clones, around 90% being singletons. This CDR3 is 14 amino acids long. V shed 5 bases and J shed 5 bases, with 16 bases lying between them. Germline CDR1 and CDR2: SGHTA and FQGTGA. This chain links TRBV7-3 with TRBJ2-7, with D perhaps matching TRBD2 (5 bases). Sample: blood. This clonotype was sampled from a woman in her forties or fifties in good health. The DNA of the CDR3 is TGTGCCAGCAGCCCAGCCCCGGGAACCCACGAGCAGTACTTC. It codes for CASSPAPGTHEQYF.